This entry lists 19 T cell receptor beta chains sequenced from one sample in a study of shared clonotypes between healthy human individuals. TCRdb's copy holds only in-frame clones and misses some; the assay was immunoSEQ multiplex PCR. The table lists millions of clones, 85% to 95% of them singletons. Sequences were obtained from naive CD4+ T cells sorted from blood. Subset: CD45RA+ positively selected. These TCRs come from a man between 18 and 29 years old in good health.

This chain joins TRBV2 and TRBJ2-7; 11 bases are shared with TRBD2. CDR1 and CDR2 from the germline V gene are SNHLY and FYNNEI. CDR3 length equals 13 residues. The ends lost 8 bases at V and 2 bases at J; junction bases unmatched: 2. The CDR3 DNA is TGTGCCAGCGCTAGCGGGAGGACCTACGAGCAGTACTTC. Its protein is CASASGRTYEQYF.

The gene calls are TRBV25-1 and TRBJ2-7; 9 positions agree with TRBD2. This CDR3 has 15 amino acids. Trimming cost V 8 bases and J 2 bases; bases outside gene matches: 10. From germline, CDR1 is MGHDK and CDR2 SYGVNS. The CDR3 nucleotides read TGTGCCAGCGGCCCCCGAGCGGGGGGACCCTACGAGCAGTACTTC. It is translated as CASGPRAGGPYEQYF.

This sequence joins TRBV10-3 and TRBJ1-1; D unclear. The ends were cut back, 3 bases at V and 1 base at J, with 6 bases in the middle. CDR3 length: 13 amino acids. CDR1 and CDR2 from the germline V gene are ENHRY and SYGVKD. The CDR3 loop reads CAISDSRNTEAFF. Written as DNA, the CDR3 is TGTGCCATCAGTGATAGTAGGAACACTGAAGCTTTCTTT.

The chain employs TRBV7-9 and TRBJ2-1; tentative D call: TRBD2 (7 bases). CDR1 is SEHNR, CDR2 FQNEAQ, per germline (reference sequence). This CDR3 comprises 16 residues. Deletions cut 0 bases from V and 5 bases from J, with 14 bases between. The CDR3 DNA reads TGTGCCAGCAGCTTAGCCCAGAGCGGGACACACAATGAGCAGTTCTTC. Encoded protein: CASSLAQSGTHNEQFF.

On this clone itself: Other DNA sequences in this sample translate to the same CDR3. V and J are TRBV5-6 and TRBJ1-4, with no clear D. The ends were cut back, 0 bases at V and 2 bases at J, with 5 bases in the middle. The CDR3 length is 14 residues. Germline V CDR1 and CDR2: SGHDT, YYEEEE. In DNA, the CDR3 is TGTGCCAGCAGCTTGGGAGCGACTAATGAAAAACTGTTTTTT. This translates into CASSLGATNEKLFF.

The CDR3 DNA reads as TGTGCCAGCAGTGAGTTTGCTAGCGGGGGGGAGCAGTTCTTC. This codes for CASSEFASGGEQFF. The chain couples TRBV2 to TRBJ2-1, with 11 bases fitting TRBD2. J lost 10 bases, V lost 3 bases, and 5 bases had no gene match. Germline V gene lookup returns CDR1 SNHLY and CDR2 FYNNEI. CDR3 length: 14 amino acids.

The CDR3 reads CASSAGQGVAGELFF. DNA for the CDR3: TGTGCCAGCTCCGCCGGACAGGGGGTCGCCGGGGAGCTGTTTTTT. The chain recombines TRBV18 with TRBJ2-2, with 10 positions matching TRBD1. Germline V CDR1 and CDR2: KGHSH, LQKENI. The CDR3 runs 15 residues. The ends lost 6 bases at V and 6 bases at J; junction bases unmatched: 7.

This clone was recorded once. This chain uses TRBV6-5 with TRBJ1-5; TRBD1 is a possible D gene (5 bases). The CDR3 consists of 14 residues. The V gene lost 4 bases and the J gene lost 5 bases, with 12 bases spanning the gap. CDR1 and CDR2 (germline): MNHEY, SVGAGI. The CDR3 DNA sequence: TGTGCCAGCAGTTCAGGGAGGAGGTATCAGCCCCAGCATTTT. It yields the protein CASSSGRRYQPQHF.

The genes are TRBV10-2 and TRBJ2-1, with 9 bases lining up with TRBD2. Unmatched junction bases numbered 7, after V lost 5 bases and J lost 5 bases. This CDR3 has 15 amino acids. CDR1 and CDR2 (germline): WSHSY, SAAADI. In DNA form, the CDR3 reads TGCGCCAGCAGTCTGCTAGCGGGGAGTGACAATGAGCAGTTCTTC. Translating it yields CASSLLAGSDNEQFF.

CDR3 bases: TGTGCCAGCAGTACCGACGCCGGACTAGCAGGAGAGACCCAGTACTTC. Protein: CASSTDAGLAGETQYF. The chain couples TRBV6-6 to TRBJ2-5; 8 bases fit TRBD2. Trimming at V came to 5 bases and at J to 4 bases, leaving 12 bases not matched to a gene. Germline V gene data show CDR1 as MNHNY and CDR2 as SVGAGI (reference sequence). The CDR3 has 16 residues.

The rearrangement joins TRBV5-1 to TRBJ2-7; 9 bases agree with TRBD1. The CDR3 has 15 amino acids. J was trimmed by 0 bases and V by 1 base; bases with no gene match: 2. Germline CDR1 is SGHRS and CDR2 is YFSETQ. CDR3 residues: CASSLYRGLSYEQYF. The CDR3 DNA reads TGCGCCAGCAGCTTGTACAGGGGGCTCTCCTACGAGCAGTACTTC.

The chain links TRBV7-9 to TRBJ1-2; possibly TRBD1 for D (6 bases). The germline V gene has CDR1 SEHNR and CDR2 FQNEAQ (reference sequence). Trimming left V 1 base short and J 4 bases short, with 13 bases between. The CDR3 covers 15 residues. The CDR3 DNA is TGTGCCAGCAGCTTAGTATCGGGGGGCGGCTATGGCTACACCTTC. Amino acid sequence: CASSLVSGGGYGYTF.

This chain links TRBV6-5 with TRBJ1-1, with TRBD1 identical over 9 bases. Unmatched junction bases numbered 5, after V lost 4 bases and J lost 5 bases. The CDR3 is 14 residues long. CDR1 and CDR2 from the germline V gene are MNHEY and SVGAGI. CDR3 residues: CASSSGTGITEAFF. CDR3 in DNA: TGTGCCAGCAGTTCCGGGACAGGGATTACTGAAGCTTTCTTT.

A single count supports this clone. V usage is TRBV25-1 and J usage is TRBJ1-1, with 7 bases aligning to TRBD1. The CDR3 is 14 amino acids. CDR1 is MGHDK and CDR2 is SYGVNS in the germline V gene. V was pared by 4 bases and J by 4 bases, with 6 bases of the junction left unmatched. The CDR3 DNA is TGTGCCAGCAGTGCCTCGACAGGGCCCACTGAAGCTTTCTTT. Translation gives CASSASTGPTEAFF.

This clone has a single count. CDR3 sequence reads: CASSLDGADLYEQYF. The CDR3 bases are TGTGCCAGCAGCCTGGACGGGGCGGATCTCTACGAGCAGTACTTC. The V and J genes are TRBV7-2 and TRBJ2-7, with D tentatively TRBD1 or TRBD2 (5 bases each). Per the germline V gene, CDR1 is SGHTA and CDR2 is FQGNSA. V was shortened by 5 bases and J by 3 bases, with 17 bases between the two germline ends. This CDR3 has 15 amino acids.

The chain combines TRBV6-1 with TRBJ1-4, with D perhaps matching TRBD1 (6 bases). The CDR3 runs to 15 residues. Germline CDR1 is MNHNS and CDR2 is SASEGT. Trimming stripped 6 bases from V and 8 bases from J, with 19 bases between. The CDR3 DNA reads as TGTGCCAGCAGAGACCGACAGGCCATAGGAGAAAAACTGTTTTTT. Its translation is CASRDRQAIGEKLFF.

The chain couples TRBV14 to TRBJ1-4, with TRBD1 matching over 7 bases. Germline-derived CDR1 and CDR2 are SGHDN and FVKESK. V was pared by 0 bases and J by 6 bases, with 7 bases of the junction left unmatched. This CDR3 region has 16 residues. The DNA for the CDR3 is TGTGCCAGCAGCCAAGATCCGCAGGGGGTGGATGAAAAACTGTTTTTT. Its protein product is CASSQDPQGVDEKLFF.

This chain links TRBV28 with TRBJ1-2; weak D call: TRBD1 (5 bases). Trimming cost V 4 bases and J 8 bases, with 11 bases left between them. The CDR3 contains 12 residues. Germline CDR1 MDHEN, CDR2 SYDVKM. The CDR3 here is CASSYRWEGYTF. In DNA form, the CDR3 reads TGTGCCAGCAGTTACAGGTGGGAGGGCTACACCTTC.

The chain couples TRBV29-1 to TRBJ1-5; 9 bases agree with TRBD1. The CDR3 totals 13 residues. J was trimmed by 5 bases and V by 7 bases; bases with no gene match: 6. CDR1 SQVTM and CDR2 ANQGSEA come from the germline V gene. In DNA, the CDR3 is TGCAGCGCCGGGACAGGGTGGGATCAGCCCCAGCATTTT. The encoded protein is CSAGTGWDQPQHF. The full variable domain, completed using reference TRBV29-1 and TRBJ1-5, is SAVISQKPSRDICQRGTSLTIQCQVDSQVTMMFWYRQQPGQSLTLIATANQGSEATYESGFVIDKFPISRPNLTFSTLTVSNMSPEDSSIYLCSAGTGWDQPQHFGDGTRLSIL.